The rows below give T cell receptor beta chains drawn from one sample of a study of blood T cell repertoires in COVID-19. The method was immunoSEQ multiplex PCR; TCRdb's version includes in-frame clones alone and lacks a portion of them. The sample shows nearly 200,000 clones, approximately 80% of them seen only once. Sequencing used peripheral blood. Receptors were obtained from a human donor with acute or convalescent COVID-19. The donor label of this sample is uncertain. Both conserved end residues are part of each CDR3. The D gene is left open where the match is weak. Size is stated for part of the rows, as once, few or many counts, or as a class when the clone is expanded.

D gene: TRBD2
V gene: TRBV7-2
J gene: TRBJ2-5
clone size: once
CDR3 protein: CASSRRTSGHGGGETQYF
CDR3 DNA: TGTGCCAGCAGCCGCCGGACTAGCGGGCATGGGGGAGGGGAGACCCAGTACTTC

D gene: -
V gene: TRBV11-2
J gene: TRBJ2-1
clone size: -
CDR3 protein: CASSLHRDSAYNEQFF
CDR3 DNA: TGTGCCAGCAGCTTGCACCGGGATTCCGCCTACAATGAGCAGTTCTTC

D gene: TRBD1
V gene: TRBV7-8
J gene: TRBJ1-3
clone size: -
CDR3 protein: CASSLAWTGGNTIYF
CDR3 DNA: TGTGCCAGCAGCTTAGCGTGGACAGGGGGAAACACCATATATTTT

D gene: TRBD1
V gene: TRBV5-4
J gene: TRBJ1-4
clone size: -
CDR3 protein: CASRPDRGSEKLFF
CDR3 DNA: TGTGCCAGCAGGCCCGACAGGGGTAGTGAAAAACTGTTTTTT

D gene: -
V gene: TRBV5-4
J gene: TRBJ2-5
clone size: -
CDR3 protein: CASSHPGEQETQYF
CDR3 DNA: TGTGCCAGCAGCCACCCGGGGGAACAAGAGACCCAGTACTTC

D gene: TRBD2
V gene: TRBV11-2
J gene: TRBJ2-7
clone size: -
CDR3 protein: CASSLVAGVVLEQYF
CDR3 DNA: TGTGCCAGCAGCTTAGTAGCGGGAGTAGTACTCGAGCAGTACTTC

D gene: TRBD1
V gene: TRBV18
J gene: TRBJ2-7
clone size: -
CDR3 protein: CASSADRGRPYEQYF
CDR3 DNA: TGTGCCAGCTCAGCAGACAGGGGGCGACCCTACGAGCAGTACTTC

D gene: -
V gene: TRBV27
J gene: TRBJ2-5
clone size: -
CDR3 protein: CASTLTLDQETQYF
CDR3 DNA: TGTGCCAGCACCTTGACACTGGACCAAGAGACCCAGTACTTC

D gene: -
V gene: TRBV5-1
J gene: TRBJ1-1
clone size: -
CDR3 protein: CASSLVQGNTEAFF
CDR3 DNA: TGCGCCAGCAGCTTGGTACAGGGAAACACTGAAGCTTTCTTT

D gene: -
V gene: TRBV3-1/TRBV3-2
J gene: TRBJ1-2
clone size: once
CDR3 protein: CASSPREARGYTF
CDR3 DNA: TGTGCCAGCAGCCCCCGGGAGGCTCGCGGCTACACCTTC

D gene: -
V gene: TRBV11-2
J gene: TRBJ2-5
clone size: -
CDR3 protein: CASSVGLWRTQYF
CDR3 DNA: TGTGCCAGCAGCGTAGGACTATGGCGGACCCAGTACTTC

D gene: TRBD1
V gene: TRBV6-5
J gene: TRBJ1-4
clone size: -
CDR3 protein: CASTRTGRGEKLFF
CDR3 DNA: TGTGCCAGCACCAGGACAGGGAGGGGTGAAAAACTGTTTTTT

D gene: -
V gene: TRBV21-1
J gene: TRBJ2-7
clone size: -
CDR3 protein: CASSKDSSGTITYEQYF
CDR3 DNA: TGTGCCAGCAGCAAAGATTCTAGCGGGACTATTACCTACGAGCAGTACTTC

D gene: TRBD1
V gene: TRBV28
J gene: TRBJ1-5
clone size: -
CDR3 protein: CASMTGRNQPQHF
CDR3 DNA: TGTGCCAGCATGACAGGGCGCAATCAGCCCCAGCATTTT

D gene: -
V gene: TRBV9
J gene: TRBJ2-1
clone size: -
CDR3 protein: CASRGPSSNEQFF
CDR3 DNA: TGTGCCAGCAGAGGTCCTAGTTCCAATGAGCAGTTCTTC

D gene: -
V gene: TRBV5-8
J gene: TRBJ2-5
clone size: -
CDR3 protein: CASSLWARQETQYF
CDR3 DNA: TGTGCCAGCAGCTTGTGGGCTCGGCAAGAGACCCAGTACTTC

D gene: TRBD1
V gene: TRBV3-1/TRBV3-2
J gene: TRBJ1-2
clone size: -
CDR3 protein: CASSQVDRASGYTF
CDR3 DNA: TGTGCCAGCAGCCAAGTAGACAGGGCCTCGGGCTACACCTTC

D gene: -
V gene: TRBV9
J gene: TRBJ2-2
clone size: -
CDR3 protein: CASSVAAGRAGELFF
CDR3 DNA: TGTGCCAGCAGCGTAGCTGCGGGAAGGGCCGGGGAGCTGTTTTTT

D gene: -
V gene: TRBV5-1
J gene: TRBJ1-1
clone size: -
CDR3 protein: CASSLAWEEPTNTEAFF
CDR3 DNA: TGCGCCAGCAGCTTGGCCTGGGAGGAACCGACGAACACTGAAGCTTTCTTT

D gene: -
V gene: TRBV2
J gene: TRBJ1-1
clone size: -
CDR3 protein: CASSIKGDTEAFF
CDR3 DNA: TGTGCCAGCAGTATTAAGGGGGACACTGAAGCTTTCTTT

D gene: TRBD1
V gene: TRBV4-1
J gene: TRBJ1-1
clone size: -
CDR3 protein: CASRPGQQNTEAFF
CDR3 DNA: TGCGCCAGCAGGCCGGGACAGCAGAACACTGAAGCTTTCTTT

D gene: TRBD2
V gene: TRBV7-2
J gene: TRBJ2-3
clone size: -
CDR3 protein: CASSLVPSGKGNTQYF
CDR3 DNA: TGTGCCAGCAGCTTAGTTCCTAGCGGCAAGGGAAATACGCAGTATTTT

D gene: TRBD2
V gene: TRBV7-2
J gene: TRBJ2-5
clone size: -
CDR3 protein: CASSLSGLGVETQYF
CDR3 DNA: TGTGCCAGCAGCCTTAGCGGGCTCGGGGTGGAGACCCAGTACTTC

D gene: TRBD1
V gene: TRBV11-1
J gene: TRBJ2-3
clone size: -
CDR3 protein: CASSSWTGQGLDTQYF
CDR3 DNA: TGTGCCAGCAGCTCTTGGACGGGACAGGGACTTGATACGCAGTATTTT

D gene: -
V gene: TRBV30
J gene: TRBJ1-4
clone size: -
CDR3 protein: CAWSTGFNEKLFF
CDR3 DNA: TGTGCCTGGAGTACGGGGTTTAATGAAAAACTGTTTTTT

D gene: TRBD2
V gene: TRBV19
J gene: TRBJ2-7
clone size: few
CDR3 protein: CASSALAGVLYEQYF
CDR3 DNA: TGTGCCAGTAGTGCCCTAGCGGGAGTTTTGTACGAGCAGTACTTC

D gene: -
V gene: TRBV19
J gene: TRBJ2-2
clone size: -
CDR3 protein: CASSIYSNTGELFF
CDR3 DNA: TGTGCCAGTAGTATCTACTCGAACACCGGGGAGCTGTTTTTT

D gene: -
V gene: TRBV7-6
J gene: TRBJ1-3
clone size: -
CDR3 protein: CASSLENPSSGNTIYF
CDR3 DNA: TGTGCCAGCAGCTTAGAGAACCCCAGCTCTGGAAACACCATATATTTT

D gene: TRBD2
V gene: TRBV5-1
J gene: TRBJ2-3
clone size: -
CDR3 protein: CASSLGLAGLVPSTDTQYF
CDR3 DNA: TGCGCCAGCAGCTTAGGACTAGCGGGCCTCGTGCCTAGCACAGATACGCAGTATTTT

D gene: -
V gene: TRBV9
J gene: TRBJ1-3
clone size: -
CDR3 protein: CASSAEEPGNTIYF
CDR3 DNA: TGTGCCAGCAGCGCAGAGGAACCTGGAAACACCATATATTTT

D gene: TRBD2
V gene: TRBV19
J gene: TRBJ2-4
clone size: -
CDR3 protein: CASSIGGGGSKNIQYF
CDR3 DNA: TGTGCCAGTAGTATAGGGGGGGGTGGCAGCAAAAACATTCAGTACTTC

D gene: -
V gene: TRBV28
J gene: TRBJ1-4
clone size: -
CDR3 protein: CASSFRSGDEKLFF
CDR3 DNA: TGTGCCAGCAGTTTTAGGTCCGGAGATGAAAAACTGTTTTTT

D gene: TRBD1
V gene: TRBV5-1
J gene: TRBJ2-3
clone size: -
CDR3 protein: CASSFTPGQGTDTQYF
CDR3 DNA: TGCGCCAGCAGCTTTACCCCGGGACAGGGCACAGATACGCAGTATTTT

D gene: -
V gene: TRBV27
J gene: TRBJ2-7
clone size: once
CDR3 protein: CASTLGAGRETYEQYF
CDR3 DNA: TGTGCCAGCACCCTGGGGGCGGGCAGGGAAACCTACGAGCAGTACTTC

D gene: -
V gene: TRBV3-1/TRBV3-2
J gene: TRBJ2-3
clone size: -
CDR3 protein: CASSHPTWSDTQYF
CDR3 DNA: TGTGCCAGCAGCCACCCGACATGGTCAGATACGCAGTATTTT

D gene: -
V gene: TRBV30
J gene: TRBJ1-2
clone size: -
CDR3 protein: CAWGAGVGGYTF
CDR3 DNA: TGTGCCTGGGGGGCAGGGGTGGGAGGCTACACCTTC

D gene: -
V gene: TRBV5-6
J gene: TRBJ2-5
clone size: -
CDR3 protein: CASSLVLQETQYF
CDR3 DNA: TGTGCCAGCAGCTTGGTACTCCAAGAGACCCAGTACTTC

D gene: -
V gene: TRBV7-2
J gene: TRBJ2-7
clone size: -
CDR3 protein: CASSQGGRRGHEQYF
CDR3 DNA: TGTGCCAGCAGCCAAGGGGGTCGCAGGGGCCACGAGCAGTACTTC

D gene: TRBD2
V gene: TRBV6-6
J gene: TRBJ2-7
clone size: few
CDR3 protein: CASTASGILSYEQYF
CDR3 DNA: TGTGCCAGCACCGCCAGCGGGATACTCTCCTACGAGCAGTACTTC

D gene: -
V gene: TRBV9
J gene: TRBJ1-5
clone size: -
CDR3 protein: CASSVQGSNQPQHF
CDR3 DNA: TGTGCCAGCAGCGTTCAGGGGAGCAATCAGCCCCAGCATTTT

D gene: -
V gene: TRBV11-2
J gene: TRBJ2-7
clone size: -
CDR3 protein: CASSLYTGRSSYEQYF
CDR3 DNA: TGTGCCAGCAGCTTATATACAGGACGGTCGTCCTACGAGCAGTACTTC

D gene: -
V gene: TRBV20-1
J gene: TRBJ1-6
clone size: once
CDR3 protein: CSAREEAAVHF
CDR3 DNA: TGCAGTGCTAGAGAAGAGGCCGCCGTGCACTTT

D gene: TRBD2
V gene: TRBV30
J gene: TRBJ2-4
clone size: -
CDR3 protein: CAWRPLAARDIQYF
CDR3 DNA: TGTGCCTGGAGGCCCCTAGCGGCCAGGGACATTCAGTACTTC

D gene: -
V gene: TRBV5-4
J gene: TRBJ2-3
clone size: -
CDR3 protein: CASSLGGAGRDTQYF
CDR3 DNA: TGTGCCAGCAGCTTGGGCGGGGCAGGGCGGGATACGCAGTATTTT

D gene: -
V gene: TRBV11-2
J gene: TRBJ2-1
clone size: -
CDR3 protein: CASSARGGGSSYNEQFF
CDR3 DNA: TGTGCCAGCAGCGCAAGGGGGGGCGGGAGCTCCTACAATGAGCAGTTCTTC

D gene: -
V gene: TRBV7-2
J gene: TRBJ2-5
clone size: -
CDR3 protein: CASSLERRETQYF
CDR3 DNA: TGTGCCAGCAGCTTAGAGAGGCGAGAGACCCAGTACTTC

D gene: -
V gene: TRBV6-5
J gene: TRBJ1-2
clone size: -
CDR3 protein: CASSYSGQPEDYGYTF
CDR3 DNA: TGTGCCAGCAGTTACTCCGGACAGCCAGAGGACTATGGCTACACCTTC

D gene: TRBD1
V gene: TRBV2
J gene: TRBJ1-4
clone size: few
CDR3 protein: CASSPQGADNEKLFF
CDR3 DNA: TGTGCCAGCAGTCCGCAGGGGGCCGATAATGAAAAACTGTTTTTT

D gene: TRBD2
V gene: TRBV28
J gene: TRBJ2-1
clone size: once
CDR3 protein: CASSLSTSGSRPRDNEQFF
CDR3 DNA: TGTGCCAGCAGTTTATCTACTAGCGGGAGTCGTCCACGGGACAATGAGCAGTTCTTC

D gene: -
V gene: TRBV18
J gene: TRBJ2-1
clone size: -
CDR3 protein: CASSPLQGNEQFF
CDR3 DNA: TGTGCCAGCTCACCCCTGCAGGGCAATGAGCAGTTCTTC

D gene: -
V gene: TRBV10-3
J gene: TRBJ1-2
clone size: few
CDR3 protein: CAIGENRVGDYGYTF
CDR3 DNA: TGTGCCATCGGGGAAAACAGGGTGGGGGACTATGGCTACACCTTC

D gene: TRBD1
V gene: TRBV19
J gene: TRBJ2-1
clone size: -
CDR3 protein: CASTHGDRGRGNEQFF
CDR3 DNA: TGTGCCAGTACCCATGGGGACAGGGGGCGAGGCAATGAGCAGTTCTTC

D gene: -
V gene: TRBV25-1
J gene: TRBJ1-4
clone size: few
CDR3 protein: CASSPRVGTKSEKLFF
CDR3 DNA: TGTGCCAGCAGTCCGAGGGTGGGTACTAAGAGTGAAAAACTGTTTTTT

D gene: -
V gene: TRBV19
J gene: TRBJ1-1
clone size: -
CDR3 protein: CASRRRNTEAFF
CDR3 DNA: TGTGCCAGTAGGAGGAGGAACACTGAAGCTTTCTTT